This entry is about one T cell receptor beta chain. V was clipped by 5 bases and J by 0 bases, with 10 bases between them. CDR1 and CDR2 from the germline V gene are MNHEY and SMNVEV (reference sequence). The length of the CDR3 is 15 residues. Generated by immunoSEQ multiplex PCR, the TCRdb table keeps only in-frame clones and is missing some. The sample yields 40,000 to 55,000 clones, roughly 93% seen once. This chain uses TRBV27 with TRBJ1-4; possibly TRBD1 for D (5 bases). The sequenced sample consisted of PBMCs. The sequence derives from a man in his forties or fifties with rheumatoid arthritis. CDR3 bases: TGTGCCAGCAGTAGTAGACAGACAACTAATGAAAAACTGTTTTTT. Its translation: CASSSRQTTNEKLFF.